The 17 T cell receptor beta chains below all came from one sample that was sequenced in a study of CD8+ T cells in alopecia areata. RNA extraction was followed by reverse transcription into cDNA, which acted as the sequencing template. Sequencing used immunoSEQ multiplex PCR; TCRdb keeps in-frame clones, though not all of them. The sample lists nearly 95,000 clones; about 70% were seen once. Sample treatment: oral pan-JAK inhibitor, 5-10 mg twice daily. The source material was CD8+ T cells sorted from blood, sampled at week 44, from a patient treated with tofacitinib. All receptors derive from a human donor with alopecia areata.

V usage is TRBV4-3 and J usage is TRBJ2-7; 8 bases match TRBD1. This CDR3 spans 15 amino acids. In germline, CDR1 is LGHNA, CDR2 YSLEER. Trimming at V came to 1 base and at J to 0 bases, leaving 2 bases not matched to a gene. Written as DNA, the CDR3 is TGCGCCAGCAGCCAAGGACAGGGGAGCTCCTACGAGCAGTACTTC. Translating it yields CASSQGQGSSYEQYF.

This clone has more than one count but fewer than ten. The chain employs TRBV2 and TRBJ2-5, with D perhaps TRBD1 (6 bases). This CDR3 comprises 13 residues. The V and J ends lost 11 bases and 4 bases respectively, with 17 bases between them. Germline CDR1 is SNHLY and CDR2 is FYNNEI. The CDR3 reads CAGEGQGRETQYF. CDR3 DNA sequence: TGTGCCGGGGAAGGGCAGGGGAGAGAGACCCAGTACTTC.

This chain links TRBV20-1 with TRBJ2-1; D is unresolved. V was clipped by 3 bases and J by 10 bases, with 7 bases between them. The length of the CDR3 is 10 residues. Germline V gives CDR1 DFQATT, CDR2 SNEGSKA (reference sequence). CDR3 in DNA: TGCAGTGCTAGCATGGGGGAGCAGTTCTTC. As protein: CSASMGEQFF.

The chain is built from TRBV5-1 and TRBJ2-6, with 9 bases that match TRBD1. The CDR3 has 17 residues. With V trimmed by 3 bases and J by 2 bases, 6 bases remained unmatched. The germline CDR1 and CDR2 sequences are SGHRS and YFSETQ. The DNA of the CDR3 is TGCGCCAGCAGCTCCGGGACAGGGCAAGCTGGGGCCAACGTCCTGACTTTC. Translation: CASSSGTGQAGANVLTF. The full variable domain, completed using reference TRBV5-1 and TRBJ2-6, is KAGVTQTPRYLIKTRGQQVTLSCSPISGHRSVSWYQQTPGQGLQFLFEYFSETQRNKGNFPGRFSGRQFSNSRSEMNVSTLELGDSALYLCASSSGTGQAGANVLTFGAGSRLTVL.

The rearrangement links TRBV27 to TRBJ2-7, with 11 bases identical to TRBD2. Germline V gene sequence: CDR1 MNHEY, CDR2 SMNVEV (reference sequence). The J segment lost 12 bases and the V segment lost 8 bases, leaving 15 bases of the junction unmatched. This CDR3 contains 14 residues. The DNA of the CDR3 is TGTGCCAGCGCACCCTCGGGACTAGCGGACCTTTGGTACTTC. This encodes CASAPSGLADLWYF.

This clone was seen just once. The V gene is TRBV4-1, the J gene TRBJ1-5; the D gene is possibly TRBD1 (5 bases). The CDR3 spans 15 residues. CDR1 MGHRA and CDR2 YSYEKL come from the germline V gene. Trimming left V 2 bases short and J 2 bases short, with 10 bases between. CDR3 region: CASSQSGNGNQPQHF. As DNA, the CDR3 is TGCGCCAGCAGCCAATCAGGGAATGGCAATCAGCCCCAGCATTTT.

The V gene is TRBV29-1, the J gene TRBJ2-7; D possibly corresponds to TRBD1 (5 bases). CDR3 size: 14 residues. V was pared by 0 bases and J by 4 bases, with 13 bases between. The germline V gene has CDR1 SQVTM and CDR2 ANQGSEA. The CDR3 coding sequence is TGCAGCGTTGAAGAGCAGGGTCGAGGTTACGAGCAGTACTTC. Its protein is CSVEEQGRGYEQYF.

The rearrangement uses TRBV7-2 and TRBJ2-7; 7 bases fit TRBD1. CDR1 SGHTA and CDR2 FQGNSA come from the germline V gene. This CDR3 is built from 15 residues. The V and J ends lost 3 bases and 0 bases, in that order; junction bases with no gene match: 5. CDR3 residues: CASSFRQGDSYEQYF. DNA of the CDR3: TGTGCCAGCAGCTTCAGACAGGGCGACTCCTACGAGCAGTACTTC.

V gene TRBV4-3 combines with J gene TRBJ2-7, with 7 bases matching TRBD2. The CDR3 is 14 residues long. With V trimmed by 3 bases and J by 4 bases, 6 bases remained unmatched. Germline V gene lookup returns CDR1 LGHNA and CDR2 YSLEER. CDR3 residues: CASSQRGTGYEQYF. CDR3 DNA sequence: TGCGCCAGCAGCCAGCGGGGGACGGGGTACGAGCAGTACTTC.

This clone has just a few counts. The genes are TRBV9 and TRBJ2-7; tentatively, D is TRBD2 (6 bases). This CDR3 has 12 amino acids. Trimming took off 0 bases at V and 8 bases at J, with 9 bases between the two ends. CDR1 SGDLS and CDR2 YYNGEE come from the germline V gene. The CDR3 sequence: CASSVDGGKQYF. The CDR3 nucleotides are TGTGCCAGCAGCGTAGACGGGGGAAAGCAGTACTTC.

This clone was picked up a small number of times. This chain links TRBV30 with TRBJ2-1; 8 bases are a match to TRBD2. This CDR3 contains 13 residues. With V trimmed by 4 bases and J by 3 bases, 2 bases remained unmatched. The germline V gene encodes CDR1 GTSNPN and CDR2 SVGIG (reference sequence). CDR3 in amino acids: CAWTGGFYNEQFF. Here the CDR3 DNA reads TGTGCCTGGACGGGGGGGTTCTACAATGAGCAGTTCTTC.

V usage is TRBV7-9 and J usage is TRBJ1-1; TRBD1 agrees at 7 bases. V was pared by 5 bases and J by 4 bases, with 7 bases of the junction left unmatched. This CDR3 has 14 residues. The germline V gene has CDR1 SEHNR and CDR2 FQNEAQ (reference sequence). CDR3 sequence: CASSGRAGGTEAFF. The DNA of the CDR3 is TGTGCCAGCAGCGGGAGGGCAGGGGGCACTGAAGCTTTCTTT.

The chain combines TRBV7-2 with TRBJ2-3; no clear D. The CDR3 has 8 residues. Germline assignment: CDR1 SGHTA and CDR2 FQGNSA. V lost 5 bases and J 10 bases, leaving 1 base between the germline ends. CDR3 nucleotides: TGTGCCAGCAGCCCGCAGTATTTT. Encoded protein: CASSPQYF.

The chain uses TRBV4-3 and TRBJ1-1, with a tentative D call TRBD1 (6 bases). V lost 4 bases to trimming and J lost 4 bases, with 13 bases between them. The CDR3 is 14 residues long. Germline values: CDR1 LGHNA, CDR2 YSLEER. The CDR3 loop reads CASSPGKGGTEAFF. The CDR3 DNA is TGCGCCAGCAGCCCCGGGAAGGGGGGCACTGAAGCTTTCTTT.

This clone has a handful of counts. V and J are TRBV5-6 and TRBJ2-5; D is undetermined. CDR1 is SGHDT and CDR2 is YYEEEE in the germline V gene. V was trimmed by 2 bases and J by 1 base, leaving 9 bases between them. The CDR3 has 14 residues. The CDR3 loop reads CASSLSDAQETQYF. As DNA, the CDR3 is TGTGCCAGCAGCTTATCGGACGCCCAAGAGACCCAGTACTTC.

This clone is a singleton in its sample. The CDR3 DNA is TGTGCCAGCAGTGAAGAGGGGGCTACGAACATTCAGTACTTC. Translating it yields CASSEEGATNIQYF. This chain uses TRBV2 with TRBJ2-4, with 7 bases aligning to TRBD1. This CDR3 has 14 residues. CDR1 and CDR2 from the germline V gene are SNHLY and FYNNEI. The trim removed 1 base at V and 7 bases at J, leaving 4 bases unmatched.

Remarks on this clone: The junction shows a germline mismatch at one end, possibly a read error. The chain couples TRBV30 to TRBJ2-2; 9 bases are a match to TRBD2. Looked up from germline, CDR1 is GTSNPN and CDR2 is SVGIG (reference sequence). This CDR3 region has 16 residues. The CDR3 here is CAWRDKSGGNAGELFF. The CDR3 coding sequence is TGTGCCTGGAGAGACAAGAGCGGGGGGAACGCCGGGGAGCTGTTTTTT. The full variable domain, its missing parts supplied by reference TRBV30 and TRBJ2-2, is SQTIHQWPATLVQPVGSPLSLECTVEGTSNPNLYWYRQAAGRGLQLLFYSVGIGQISSEVPQNLSASRPQDRQFILSSKKLLLSDSGFYLCAWRDKSGGNAGELFFGEGSRLTVL.